The T cell receptor beta chain described here comes from a study of CD8 T cells in Susac syndrome. The multiple sclerosis control group comprised treatment-naive patients with stable or active relapsing-remitting disease. CD8+ and CD4+ T cells were negatively isolated; TEMRA cells were FACS-enriched. A quantity of about 0.45 to 1 ug RNA underwent reverse transcription using random hexamers. The CDR3 of TCR beta was amplified by immunoSEQ multiplex PCR across 54 Vbeta and 13 Jbeta. TCRdb re-called the immunoSEQ multiplex PCR reads with MiXCR, one entry per CDR3 protein. The sample lists about 400,000 distinct CDR3 sequences, more than 80% seen once, with under 0.15% in the top ten. The CDR3 runs to 15 residues. Germline values: CDR1 DFQATT, CDR2 SNEGSKA (reference sequence). V shed 4 bases, J shed 4 bases, and the junction held 7 bases outside the gene matches.

The sequence derives from a human donor with multiple sclerosis. The chain recombines TRBV20-1 with TRBJ2-1; 10 nucleotides match TRBD2. The specimen was CD8+ T cells from PBMCs. CDR3 in amino acids: CSATLAGGGYNEQFF. The CDR3 DNA sequence: TGCAGTGCTACTTTAGCGGGAGGAGGGTACAATGAGCAGTTCTTC.